The TCR beta chain under discussion was sequenced for a study of regulatory T cells in long-lasting Graves disease. Broader study findings: Persistent cases of Graves' showed reduced TCR diversity relative to newly diagnosed patients.

Points on this clonotype: Its antigen is not known.

The CDR3 has 14 amino acids. Germline-derived CDR1 and CDR2 are DFQATT and SNEGSKA (reference sequence). V was clipped by 2 bases and J by 6 bases; unmatched bases: 6. Time point meaning: newly diagnosed GD, antithyroid drugs for less than 3 months. There was RNA extracted from PBMCs, and the TCR library was made from it. The TCR beta library used iRepertoire HTBI primers with Arm-PCR amplification of CDR3. A single record per CDR3 protein comes from TCRdb applying MiXCR to the multiplex PCR reads. The table has roughly 440,000 distinct CDR3 sequences, about 17% seen once; the top ten hold about 25%. The data also belong to a second study, concerning T cells in Graves' hyperthyroidism and ophthalmopathy.

The chain employs TRBV20-1 and TRBJ2-3; TRBD1 matches at 9 bases. The receptor was isolated from a woman aged 18-29 years with Graves disease. The input for sequencing was peripheral blood mononuclear cells (PBMCs), taken at new diagnosis, from a patient treated with antithyroid drugs. The CDR3 spells CSARLQGAWDTQYF. The CDR3 nucleotides are TGCAGTGCTAGACTACAGGGGGCGTGGGATACGCAGTATTTT.